This T cell receptor (beta chain) was sequenced during a study of vaccination and CD4 T cells after COVID-19. A remark on this clonotype: Its cognate antigen is unknown.

With the Oncomine TCR Beta short-read assay, DNA from cultured CD4+ T cells was sequenced. TCRdb re-called the PCR reads with MiXCR, one entry per CDR3 protein. The table shows over 7,500 distinct CDR3 sequences, with approximately 34% occurring only once. Treatment described: approximately 9-day PBMC culture with coronavirus spike peptide pools or control peptides (ViraFEST assay). CD4+ T cells that came from the unexposed donor were collected before the COVID-19 pandemic (2011-2018). J was trimmed by 2 bases and V by 7 bases; bases with no gene match: 1. CDR1 SQVTM and CDR2 ANQGSEA come from the germline V gene. This CDR3 is 11 amino acids long.

Sequencing input: CD4+ T cells from blood, cultured in vitro. This receptor was identified in a human donor in good health. This sequence joins TRBV29-1 and TRBJ1-2, with 7 positions matching TRBD1. This CDR3 is CSGQGNYGYTF. The CDR3 DNA sequence: TGCAGCGGACAGGGAAACTATGGCTACACCTTC.